The next 24 T cell receptor beta chains were all read from a single sample in a study of T cell repertoires in cytomegalovirus infection. TCRdb re-analysed the reads in MiXCR, keeping a single row per CDR3 protein. This table holds 160,000 or so distinct CDR3 sequences, 15% to 20% found once. The sequenced sample consisted of CD8+ T cells from PBMCs. The receptors were gathered from a human donor in good health (CMV status not recorded). Some clones in this sample may be carry-over from other donors' samples.

This chain joins TRBV28 and TRBJ1-1; D gene uncertain. Germline V gene data show CDR1 as MDHEN and CDR2 as SYDVKM. The length of the CDR3 is 14 residues. The V end was cut by 2 bases, the J end by 4 bases, with 11 bases between. As DNA, the CDR3 is TGTGCCAGCAGTTTAGATAGGAAAGGCACTGAAGCTTTCTTT. Protein sequence: CASSLDRKGTEAFF.

V is TRBV5-4 and J is TRBJ2-3; 8 bases align to TRBD2. The germline gives CDR1 SGHNT, CDR2 YYREEE (reference sequence). The V and J ends lost 0 bases and 2 bases, in that order; junction bases with no gene match: 5. CDR3 length equals 16 residues. CDR3 in amino acids: CASSLDQRGHTDTQYF. DNA for the CDR3: TGTGCCAGCAGCTTGGACCAGCGGGGGCACACAGATACGCAGTATTTT.

This clonotype was counted only a few times. The chain carries TRBV19 and TRBJ2-1, with D maybe TRBD2 (6 bases). Germline CDR1 LNHDA, CDR2 SQIVND (reference sequence). Trimming pared 4 bases from V and 2 bases from J, leaving 15 bases between. This CDR3 region has 16 residues. CDR3 amino acids: CASSTTGTPPYNEQFF. In DNA form, the CDR3 reads TGTGCCAGTAGTACCACCGGGACTCCGCCCTACAATGAGCAGTTCTTC.

The rearrangement uses TRBV6-2 or TRBV6-3 and TRBJ1-5; no firm D call. Germline V gives CDR1 MNHEY, CDR2 SVGEGT. Deletions cut 8 bases from V and 9 bases from J, with 11 bases between. CDR3 length equals 11 residues. The CDR3 here is CASGIYLPQHF. Written as DNA, the CDR3 is TGTGCCAGCGGAATATATTTGCCCCAGCATTTT.

The rearrangement joins TRBV28 to TRBJ1-2; D uncertain. The CDR3 runs 13 residues. Looked up from germline, CDR1 is MDHEN and CDR2 is SYDVKM. The V and J ends lost 3 bases and 7 bases respectively, with 12 bases between them. CDR3 region: CASSFPGTGGYTF. The CDR3 bases are TGTGCCAGCAGTTTCCCCGGAACTGGTGGCTACACCTTC.

J is TRBJ1-1 and V is TRBV19; D gene ambiguous. Trimming cost V 11 bases and J 0 bases, with 10 bases left between them. The CDR3 is 12 amino acids. CDR1 is LNHDA and CDR2 is SQIVND in the germline V gene (reference sequence). The CDR3 nucleotides are TGTGCCTCCCTCGGTTTGAACACTGAAGCTTTCTTT. This translates into CASLGLNTEAFF.

This clonotype was observed a handful of times. The gene calls are TRBV2 and TRBJ2-7; D is ambiguous. The CDR3 contains 12 residues. CDR1 SNHLY and CDR2 FYNNEI come from the germline V gene. V was trimmed by 6 bases and J by 4 bases, leaving 10 bases between them. The CDR3 bases are TGTGCCAGCAGGGGCAGCACTTACGAGCAGTACTTC. Encoded protein: CASRGSTYEQYF.

The chain joins TRBV6-4 to TRBJ2-2; D is unclear. This CDR3 has 14 amino acids. Germline-derived CDR1 and CDR2 are MRHNA and SNTAGT. Trimming took 0 bases from V and 5 from J, leaving 7 bases between them. CDR3 coding DNA: TGTGCCAGCAGTGACTCATGGGAAACCGGGGAGCTGTTTTTT. Its protein product is CASSDSWETGELFF.

The CDR3 region is CASSFSDTGELFF. CDR3 sequence (DNA): TGTGCCAGCAGCTTTAGCGACACCGGGGAGCTGTTTTTT. The chain links TRBV7-2 to TRBJ2-2; possible D gene TRBD2, 5 bases. Deletions cut 3 bases from V and 3 bases from J, with 5 bases between. Per the germline V gene, CDR1 is SGHTA and CDR2 is FQGNSA. The CDR3 contains 13 residues.

This clonotype turned up a few times. This chain connects TRBV29-1 to TRBJ1-1; D is unresolved. The CDR3 length is 12 residues. CDR1 and CDR2 from the germline V gene are SQVTM and ANQGSEA. The CDR3, as DNA: TGCTCCCCGGGTCCGGTTCGGCCTGAAGCTTTCTTT. It translates to CSPGPVRPEAFF.

This sequence joins TRBV7-2 and TRBJ2-3; D call uncertain. Germline CDR1 reads SGHTA; CDR2 reads FQGNSA. The CDR3 totals 12 residues. Trimming removed 0 bases at V and 5 bases at J, with 3 bases between. The DNA for the CDR3 is TGTGCCAGCAGCTTAGCGGTAGATACGCAGTATTTT. It is translated as CASSLAVDTQYF.

This clonotype was picked up a small number of times. The chain has TRBV7-2 and TRBJ2-7, with D maybe TRBD2 (6 bases). Trimming stripped 2 bases from V and 1 base from J, with 9 bases between. The length of the CDR3 is 14 residues. Germline CDR1 and CDR2: SGHTA and FQGNSA. The CDR3 is CASSLTRGSYEQYF. CDR3 DNA: TGTGCCAGCAGCTTAACGCGGGGATCCTACGAGCAGTACTTC.

There are a few counts of this clonotype. CDR3 loop: CASSLYVGTDGGTEAFF. The CDR3 coding sequence is TGTGCCAGCAGTTTATATGTCGGGACCGATGGGGGGACTGAAGCTTTCTTT. V gene TRBV28 combines with J gene TRBJ1-1; perhaps TRBD1 as D (5 bases). Germline values: CDR1 MDHEN, CDR2 SYDVKM. V was pared by 1 base and J by 5 bases, with 20 bases between. CDR3 length: 17 residues.

The J gene is TRBJ2-3, the V gene TRBV4-2; 13 bases align to TRBD2. The V segment lost 2 bases and the J segment 2 bases; nucleotides outside the gene matches: 4. The CDR3 is 17 residues long. CDR1 LGHNA and CDR2 YNFKEQ come from the germline V gene. CDR3 coding DNA: TGTGCCAGCAGCCAAAGAACTAGCGGGGGGGCCACAGATACGCAGTATTTT. Translating it yields CASSQRTSGGATDTQYF.

J is TRBJ1-2 and V is TRBV29-1; 8 bases agree with TRBD1. With V trimmed by 7 bases and J by 8 bases, 9 bases remained unmatched. The germline V gene has CDR1 SQVTM and CDR2 ANQGSEA. This CDR3 spans 12 amino acids. The CDR3 spells CSGTGSDEGYTF. Written as DNA, the CDR3 is TGCAGCGGGACAGGGAGTGACGAAGGCTACACCTTC.

This clonotype was recorded a few times. This chain uses TRBV7-3 with TRBJ2-1, with D tentatively TRBD1 or TRBD2 (5 bases each). V was clipped by 0 bases and J by 4 bases, with 19 bases between them. The V gene's germline CDR1 is SGHTA and CDR2 FQGTGA. The CDR3 totals 18 residues. This chain's CDR3 is CASSLTYRDGARYNEQFF. The DNA of the CDR3 is TGTGCCAGCAGCTTAACGTATAGGGACGGCGCTCGGTACAATGAGCAGTTCTTC.

This clonotype has more than one count but fewer than ten. The rearrangement uses TRBV27 and TRBJ2-4, with 14 bases lining up with TRBD2. Germline trimming cut 2 bases from V and 8 bases from J; bases unmatched to any gene: 5. This CDR3 is 16 amino acids long. Germline CDR1 and CDR2: MNHEY and SMNVEV (reference sequence). CDR3 in amino acids: CASSLGLAGGKDIQYF. The CDR3 nucleotides read TGTGCCAGCAGTTTAGGACTAGCGGGAGGAAAGGACATTCAGTACTTC.

Details on this clonotype: The missing conserved phenylalanine or tryptophan at the end of this CDR3 makes a read error likely. The chain joins TRBV7-2 to TRBJ1-1; D remains unclear. Looked up from germline, CDR1 is SGHTA and CDR2 is FQGNSA. The length of the CDR3 is 13 residues. Trimming left V 5 bases short and J 3 bases short, with 10 bases between. The CDR3 reads CASSTAKDTEAFL. CDR3 nucleotide sequence: TGTGCCAGCAGCACAGCCAAGGACACTGAAGCTTTCTTA.

The chain combines TRBV7-2 with TRBJ1-3; D remains ambiguous. With 5 bases removed from V and 0 bases from J, the gap between germline ends came to 8 bases. This CDR3 comprises 14 residues. Germline CDR1 SGHTA, CDR2 FQGNSA. This chain's CDR3 is CASSPVGSGNTIYF. The CDR3 DNA reads as TGTGCCAGCAGCCCAGTGGGCTCTGGAAACACCATATATTTT.

This clonotype was recorded at least ten times. V is TRBV7-8 and J is TRBJ2-3; possibly TRBD2 for D (5 bases). The germline V gene has CDR1 SGHVS and CDR2 FQNEAQ. CDR3 size: 14 residues. Trimming removed 5 bases from V and 3 bases from J, with 12 bases in between. The CDR3 loop is CASSLRSGTDTQYF. The CDR3 nucleotides are TGTGCCAGCAGCCTCCGCAGCGGTACAGATACGCAGTATTTT.

The rearrangement uses TRBV20-1 and TRBJ2-7; D unclear. Germline lookup yields CDR1 DFQATT and CDR2 SNEGSKA (reference sequence). Trimming took 5 bases from V and 3 from J, leaving 14 bases between them. CDR3 length: 13 residues. The CDR3 is CSARPKGFYEQYF. CDR3 DNA sequence: TGCAGTGCTCGACCGAAAGGATTCTACGAGCAGTACTTC.

This clonotype came up once. The J gene is TRBJ1-1, the V gene TRBV7-8, with D possibly matching TRBD1 (5 bases). Deletions cut 1 base from V and 1 base from J, with 16 bases between. Germline CDR1 and CDR2: SGHVS and FQNEAQ. The CDR3 runs 17 residues. The chain's CDR3 is CASSLGFDFRANTEAFF. The CDR3 nucleotides read TGTGCCAGCAGCTTAGGCTTTGATTTCAGGGCGAACACTGAAGCTTTCTTT.

The table lists this clonotype with a few counts. The chain joins TRBV6-6 to TRBJ2-5; D perhaps matches TRBD2 (6 bases). Germline V gene lookup returns CDR1 MNHNY and CDR2 SVGAGI (reference sequence). The CDR3 loop spans 14 amino acids. The ends were cut back, 6 bases at V and 4 bases at J, with 15 bases in the middle. The CDR3 is CASSPGRVRETQYF. The CDR3 DNA reads TGTGCCAGCAGCCCCGGGAGAGTGAGAGAGACCCAGTACTTC.

The chain combines TRBV28 with TRBJ2-1, with TRBD2 matching over 15 bases. The trim removed 3 bases at V and 2 bases at J, leaving 14 bases unmatched. The germline gives CDR1 MDHEN, CDR2 SYDVKM. The CDR3 loop spans 21 amino acids. This CDR3 reads CASSFIMAGLAGGGAYNEQFF. CDR3 in DNA: TGTGCCAGCAGTTTTATAATGGCGGGACTAGCGGGAGGAGGGGCCTACAATGAGCAGTTCTTC.